This TCR beta chain derives from a study of blood T cell repertoires in COVID-19 (dated by TCRdb to the early 2020s). At the level of the whole study: Samples covering the acute and convalescent phases of COVID-19 were provided by collaborators in the United States, Italy and Spain. Samples were obtained from the ongoing ImmuneRACE study (first 160 participants) and from over 1,000 subjects provided by 6 global collaborators. The repertoires were made available in a free public database intended to serve as a resource for research on the immune response to SARS-CoV-2. Where HLA class I and class II types were available, the types were taken from metadata supplied by the sample provider, not from assay-based typing. Sample metadata almost always included a de-identified subject ID, COVID-19 status, age in years and sex. Subjects who had been exposed to COVID-19, were actively infected with it, or had recovered from it provided the deeply sampled blood TCRbeta repertoires that made up the dataset. The prospective study material was composed of cDNA or gDNA derived from T cells, B-cell-depleted T cells, or PBMCs. The study at large found these results: The amount of clinical and demographic metadata varied by source and participant and was provided uncurated.

Each collaborating institution followed its own protocols to collect whole blood in K2EDTA tubes. Collaborator samples were shipped for TCRbeta analysis as frozen whole blood, isolated PBMCs, or DNA extracted from either sample type. TCRbeta CDR3 regions were amplified from genomic DNA using the immunoSEQ Assay, a bias-controlled multiplex PCR. The authors' analysis ran thus. Nucleated cell counts per sample were estimated from amplification of reference gene primers within the assay. Sequence reads were collapsed and filtered to measure the absolute abundance of every unique TCRbeta CDR3 rearrangement. For each sample, productive Simpson clonality was calculated by taking the square root of Simpson's diversity index across productive rearrangements. This immuneACCESS table, as held by TCRdb, lists in-frame sequences with V and J called but not all clones. Of the missing ones, under half trace to an unresolved V gene in checked studies; the others have no known cause. Clonal size and the V and J genes are those of that table, whereas D and trimming came from the DNA. The sample records 200,000 or so clones, 88% of which are singletons. The top ten clonotypes cover 1.5% to 2% of the sample.

As concerns this clone: Its antigen target is currently unknown. Per-base qualities were not stored, and no clone one base away is much larger. Within the sample, other DNA sequences also encode this same CDR3.

The germline V gene gives CDR1 as MDHEN and CDR2 as SYDVKM. V is shortened by 4 bases, J by 2 bases, and the region joining them spans 9 bases. Counted from cysteine to phenylalanine, this CDR3 has 13 amino acids. The CDR3 DNA has 39 bases and is translated from base 1. The sequence was collected from a man in his sixties or seventies with acute or convalescent COVID-19. The sequence is built from TRBV28 and TRBJ2-7; the best D guess is TRBD2, with 5 bases matching. Material for sequencing was peripheral blood. The DNA sequence is given as TGTGCCAGCAGTTCCCCGACTACCTACGAGCAGTACTTC. Translated, it gives CASSSPTTYEQYF.